This passage covers 28 T cell receptor beta chains from one sample sequenced in a study of breast tumors, draining lymph nodes, adjacent tissues. The lymph nodes were axillary draining lymph nodes from breast cancer patients. TCRdb re-derived calls from the multiplex PCR reads in MiXCR, one entry per CDR3 protein. The repertoire holds approximately 250,000 distinct CDR3 sequences, with 30% to 35% as singletons. Sequences were obtained from axillary lymph node tissue. These receptors were obtained from a female donor with breast cancer. Some clones in this sample may be carry-over from other donors' samples.

This chain links TRBV20-1 with TRBJ1-6; the match to TRBD1 covers 10 bases. This CDR3 region has 14 residues. The germline CDR1 and CDR2 sequences are DFQATT and SNEGSKA (reference sequence). With V trimmed by 6 bases and J by 10 bases, 9 bases remained unmatched. CDR3 residues: CSATRGTGESPLHF. The CDR3, as DNA: TGCAGTGCAACCCGGGGGACAGGGGAGTCACCCCTCCACTTT.

Of note for this clonotype: A much larger clone is a single base away; this may be a read error. V usage is TRBV4-1 and J usage is TRBJ2-5; 9 nucleotides agree with TRBD1. The ends lost 4 bases at V and 2 bases at J; junction bases unmatched: 8. This CDR3 has 16 residues. Germline-derived CDR1 and CDR2 are MGHRA and YSYEKL. The CDR3 reads CASSRDPGQGQETQYF. CDR3 sequence (DNA): TGCGCCAGCAGCCGAGATCCGGGACAGGGTCAAGAGACCCAGTACTTC.

The table lists this clonotype with a few counts. This sequence joins TRBV10-3 and TRBJ2-2, with D unclear. Germline values: CDR1 ENHRY, CDR2 SYGVKD. Deletions cut 3 bases from V and 8 bases from J, with 1 base between. This CDR3 is 10 amino acids long. As DNA, the CDR3 is TGTGCCATCAGTGAAGGGGAGCTGTTTTTT. Amino acid sequence: CAISEGELFF.

V and J are TRBV15 and TRBJ2-3, with D possibly being TRBD2 (5 bases). Trimming left V 1 base short and J 6 bases short, with 8 bases between. CDR3 size: 13 residues. The germline V gene encodes CDR1 LNHNV and CDR2 YYDKDF (reference sequence). This chain's CDR3 is CATSRGGADTQYF. The DNA of the CDR3 is TGTGCCACCAGCAGAGGGGGAGCGGATACGCAGTATTTT.

This clonotype occurred many times. The V gene is TRBV9, the J gene TRBJ1-6; TRBD1 matches at 10 bases. Trimming cost V 3 bases and J 5 bases; bases outside gene matches: 5. The CDR3 has 16 residues. Germline values: CDR1 SGDLS, CDR2 YYNGEE. CDR3 DNA: TGTGCCAGCAGCGCGACGACAGGGGGCGATAATTCACCCCTCCACTTT. It is translated as CASSATTGGDNSPLHF.

The rearrangement uses TRBV20-1 and TRBJ2-5; 7 bases align to TRBD1. Germline V lookup: CDR1 DFQATT, CDR2 SNEGSKA (reference sequence). This CDR3 region has 12 residues. With V trimmed by 7 bases and J by 9 bases, 11 bases remained unmatched. The CDR3 coding sequence is TGCAGTGTTGGCCAGGTGGGACAGCCCCAGTACTTC. The encoded protein is CSVGQVGQPQYF.

The table lists this clonotype with many counts. The V and J genes are TRBV6-5 and TRBJ1-4, with D possibly TRBD1 on 5 matching bases. CDR1 is MNHEY and CDR2 is SVGAGI in the germline V gene. CDR3 length: 16 amino acids. Trimming removed 5 bases at V and 4 bases at J, with 17 bases between. The CDR3 loop is CASSDWDGRNNEKLFF. CDR3 DNA sequence: TGTGCCAGCAGTGACTGGGACGGGAGGAATAATGAAAAACTGTTTTTT.

To note about this clonotype: Germline and junction disagree at one end, which may indicate a read error. V is TRBV2 and J is TRBJ2-7; D is possibly TRBD1 or TRBD2 (5 bases each). This CDR3 spans 14 amino acids. Germline CDR1 and CDR2: SNHLY and FYNNEI. Here the CDR3 DNA reads TGTGCCAGTAGGGACGACCGAGACCGCTACGACCAGTACTTC. This translates into CASRDDRDRYDQYF.

The V and J genes are TRBV7-2 and TRBJ1-1; no clear D. V lost 5 bases and J lost 0, with 10 bases in between. Per germline, CDR1 SGHTA and CDR2 FQGNSA. The CDR3 is 14 residues long. CDR3 in DNA: TGTGCCAGCAGCAGCAGGACTATGAACACTGAAGCTTTCTTT. It is translated as CASSSRTMNTEAFF.

The sample holds many counts of this clonotype. The genes are TRBV24-1 and TRBJ1-2; possibly TRBD1 for D (6 bases). The CDR3 runs to 14 residues. Trimming took off 12 bases at V and 4 bases at J, with 20 bases between the two ends. Germline CDR1 KGHDR, CDR2 SFDVKD. The CDR3, as DNA: TGTGCCCCAGGGGCGGGGCGGAAGCGCTATGGCTACACCTTC. It translates to CAPGAGRKRYGYTF.

Ten or more counts support this clonotype. The genes are TRBV10-3 and TRBJ2-1; weak D call: TRBD1 (5 bases). Germline V gives CDR1 ENHRY, CDR2 SYGVKD. Trimming shortened V by 3 bases and J by 5 bases, and 8 bases separated the two germline ends. This CDR3 is 13 amino acids long. DNA of the CDR3: TGTGCCATCAGTGATCAGGGAAACAATGAGCAGTTCTTC. This gives the protein CAISDQGNNEQFF.

The chain employs TRBV7-6 and TRBJ2-3, with 7 bases lining up with TRBD2. Germline CDR1 SGHVS, CDR2 FNYEAQ. V shed 4 bases and J 6 bases; nucleotides not matched to a gene: 10. The CDR3 sequence is 15 residues long. DNA of the CDR3: TGTGCCAGCAGCTATGGGGGGGGGTCCAAGGATACGCAGTATTTT. Translated: CASSYGGGSKDTQYF.

The chain links TRBV6-4 to TRBJ2-5; the match to TRBD1 covers 8 bases. From germline, CDR1 is MRHNA and CDR2 SNTAGT. This CDR3 contains 14 residues. The trim removed 4 bases at V and 5 bases at J, leaving 6 bases unmatched. CDR3 residues: CASSAYRGDETQYF. CDR3 sequence (DNA): TGTGCCAGCAGTGCATACAGGGGGGACGAGACCCAGTACTTC.

This chain connects TRBV5-1 to TRBJ1-2; D ambiguous. The CDR3 extends over 14 amino acids. V dropped 2 bases and J dropped 3 bases, with 11 bases sitting between them. Germline values: CDR1 SGHRS, CDR2 YFSETQ. The CDR3 DNA follows: TGCGCCAGCAGCTTCGCCGAGCGGGACTATGGCTACACCTTC. It specifies CASSFAERDYGYTF. Filled out from reference TRBV5-1 and TRBJ1-2, the complete variable domain reads KAGVTQTPRYLIKTRGQQVTLSCSPISGHRSVSWYQQTPGQGLQFLFEYFSETQRNKGNFPGRFSGRQFSNSRSEMNVSTLELGDSALYLCASSFAERDYGYTFGSGTRLTVV.

Comment on this clonotype: Just one base apart from a much larger clone, this may be a read error. The V and J genes are TRBV29-1 and TRBJ2-1, with D perhaps given as TRBD1 or TRBD2 (5 bases each). This CDR3 spans 15 amino acids. The germline CDR1 and CDR2 sequences are SQVTM and ANQGSEA. DNA of the CDR3: TGTGCCAGCAGCTCCCCCGGGGCGCCTTGGGGTGAGCAGTTCTTC. Residues: CASSSPGAPWGEQFF.

The V and J genes are TRBV10-3 and TRBJ1-3; no reliable D call. Germline loops: CDR1 ENHRY, CDR2 SYGVKD. This CDR3 contains 16 residues. V was pared by 4 bases and J by 0 bases, with 13 bases between. As DNA, the CDR3 is TGTGCCATCAGTGGGTCGGACTTCCACTCTGGAAACACCATATATTTT. As protein: CAISGSDFHSGNTIYF.

This clonotype was seen many times. This chain connects TRBV19 to TRBJ2-7; a weak D match, TRBD2 (6 bases). Trimming pared 5 bases from V and 1 base from J, leaving 12 bases between. Germline CDR1 is LNHDA and CDR2 is SQIVND (reference sequence). The CDR3 extends over 14 amino acids. The CDR3 protein is CASSVFGGSYEQYF. CDR3 in DNA: TGTGCCAGTAGTGTTTTCGGGGGATCCTACGAGCAGTACTTC. Looking up the rest from reference TRBV19 and TRBJ2-7 gives the full variable domain: DGGITQSPKYLFRKEGQNVTLSCEQNLNHDAMYWYRQDPGQGLRLIYYSQIVNDFQKGDIAEGYSVSREKKESFPLTVTSAQKNPTAFYLCASSVFGGSYEQYFGPGTRLTVT.

This clonotype was detected ten times or more. The chain combines TRBV6-1 with TRBJ2-2; D is undetermined. The CDR3 is 15 amino acids. Germline-derived CDR1 and CDR2 are MNHNS and SASEGT. Deletions cut 4 bases from V and 6 bases from J, with 15 bases between. CDR3 sequence reads: CASSANHGTAGELFF. The CDR3 DNA reads TGTGCCAGCAGTGCTAACCACGGAACGGCCGGGGAGCTGTTTTTT.

This clonotype was seen ten or more times. This chain joins TRBV4-1 and TRBJ2-1, with D tentatively TRBD2 (5 bases). The CDR3 is made up of 13 amino acids. CDR1 is MGHRA and CDR2 is YSYEKL in the germline V gene. V gave up 1 base and J gave up 6 bases, with 7 bases separating them. The CDR3 nucleotides read TGCGCCAGCAGCCAAGTACTAGTCAATGAGCAGTTCTTC. Residues: CASSQVLVNEQFF.

There are a few counts of this clonotype. A much larger clone differs by one base, so this may be a read error. This rearrangement joins TRBV6-6 to TRBJ2-2, with no clear D. CDR3 length: 15 residues. V was trimmed by 5 bases and J by 2 bases, leaving 12 bases between them. CDR1 is MNHNY, CDR2 SVGAGI, per germline (reference sequence). CDR3 protein: CASSHVGINTGELFF. The DNA for the CDR3 is TGTGCCAGCAGTCACGTGGGAATCAACACCGGGGAGCTGTTTTTT.

There are a few counts of this clonotype. A single base separates this from a much larger clone, so it may be a read error. The genes are TRBV2 and TRBJ2-2; D may be TRBD2 (5 bases). CDR3 length: 14 residues. The germline V gene has CDR1 SNHLY and CDR2 FYNNEI. In nucleotides, the CDR3 is TGTGCCGGATCAACGACGGGAAACACCGGGGAGCCGTTTTTT. This translates into CAGSTTGNTGEPFF.

This clonotype was observed many times. The chain uses TRBV7-9 and TRBJ2-5; D gene ambiguous. V shed 5 bases and J shed 2 bases, with 6 bases lying between them. The CDR3 covers 12 residues. Germline CDR1 SEHNR, CDR2 FQNEAQ (reference sequence). CDR3 DNA sequence: TGTGCCAGCAGCCCGAAACAAGAGACCCAGTACTTC. It codes for CASSPKQETQYF. The full variable domain, completed using reference TRBV7-9 and TRBJ2-5, is DTGVSQNPRHKITKRGQNVTFRCDPISEHNRLYWYRQTLGQGPEFLTYFQNEAQLEKSRLLSDRFSAERPKGSFSTLEIQRTEQGDSAMYLCASSPKQETQYFGPGTRLLVL.

This clonotype appeared many times. The V and J genes are TRBV29-1 and TRBJ1-2, with 9 bases matching TRBD1. Losses at the gene ends were 5 bases for V and 7 bases for J; bases not matched to a gene: 2. The CDR3 length is 11 residues. Germline V gene lookup returns CDR1 SQVTM and CDR2 ANQGSEA. The CDR3 sequence: CSVRTGAGYTF. The DNA of the CDR3 is TGCAGCGTTCGGACAGGGGCTGGCTACACCTTC.

This clonotype was seen at least ten times. The V call is TRBV7-2, the J call TRBJ1-6; weak D call: TRBD1 (5 bases). This CDR3 has 18 residues. Trimming pared 3 bases from V and 9 bases from J, leaving 24 bases between. Germline V CDR1 and CDR2: SGHTA, FQGNSA. CDR3 nucleotide sequence: TGTGCCAGCAGCTTCCAAAACGCGGGAGGGGTCCGAGGTTCACCCCTCCACTTT. This codes for CASSFQNAGGVRGSPLHF.

This clonotype occurred many times. The rearrangement uses TRBV24-1 and TRBJ2-3; D is perhaps TRBD1 or TRBD2 (7 bases each). This CDR3 region has 15 residues. Germline lookup yields CDR1 KGHDR and CDR2 SFDVKD. With 9 bases removed from V and 1 base from J, the gap between germline ends came to 16 bases. The CDR3 loop reads CATQGGRFGTDTQYF. The CDR3, as DNA: TGTGCCACCCAGGGGGGGCGATTTGGCACAGATACGCAGTATTTT.

This clonotype was observed at least ten times. V is TRBV7-9 and J is TRBJ1-2; 9 positions agree with TRBD1. The V and J ends lost 5 bases and 5 bases, in that order; junction bases with no gene match: 3. The CDR3 covers 13 residues. The germline gives CDR1 SEHNR, CDR2 FQNEAQ (reference sequence). The CDR3 sequence: CASSPGQGYGYTF. The CDR3 DNA reads TGTGCCAGCAGCCCGGGACAGGGATATGGCTACACCTTC.

This clonotype occurred a few times. The junction and the germline gene differ at one end; a read error may be behind it. The chain couples TRBV6-5 to TRBJ1-6; tentative D call: TRBD1 (5 bases). The CDR3 spans 15 residues. Per the germline V gene, CDR1 is MNHEY and CDR2 is SVGAGI. CDR3 sequence reads: CASSHSFPRDSPLHF. The CDR3 coding sequence is TGTGCCAGCAGTCACTCGTTCCCCAGGGATTCACCCCTCCACTTT.

This clonotype is a singleton in its sample. The chain combines TRBV5-6 with TRBJ2-5, with D perhaps TRBD1 or TRBD2 (5 bases each). The CDR3 is 13 amino acids. Germline-derived CDR1 and CDR2 are SGHDT and YYEEEE. The V end was cut by 3 bases, the J end by 4 bases, with 10 bases between. The CDR3 region has the DNA TGTGCCAGCAGCTCCCGGGGCCCAGAGACCCAGTACTTC. The encoded protein is CASSSRGPETQYF. The full variable domain, with the rest looked up from reference TRBV5-6 and TRBJ2-5, is DAGVTQSPTHLIKTRGQQVTLRCSPKSGHDTVSWYQQALGQGPQFIFQYYEEEERQRGNFPDRFSGHQFPNYSSELNVNALLLGDSALYLCASSSRGPETQYFGPGTRLLVL.